Described below is a single T cell receptor (beta chain) sequence and its context. The data are from a study of blood T cell repertoires in COVID-19. Study background: Sources were T cells, B-cell-depleted T cells, or PBMCs; the material itself was cDNA or gDNA.

The V gene's germline CDR1 is MDHEN and CDR2 SYDVKM. This CDR3 comprises 14 residues. Trimming shortened V by 2 bases and J by 2 bases, and 7 bases separated the two germline ends. In the study's own analysis: The authors estimated nucleated cell counts from reference gene primer amplification. Some clones are missing from TCRdb's copy, which holds only in-frame ones; the method was immunoSEQ multiplex PCR. That table supplies the V and J calls and clone size; D and trimming were determined from the DNA. Here the sample spans just over 90,000 clones, around 90% being singletons. Specimen: peripheral blood. The chain is built from TRBV28 and TRBJ1-3; D is uncertain. This TCR was sampled from a human donor with active COVID-19. The donor label of this sample is uncertain. CDR3 protein: CASSLLSAGNTIYF. The CDR3 nucleotides read TGTGCCAGCAGTTTACTGTCCGCTGGAAACACCATATATTTT.